The present T cell receptor beta chain was sequenced within a study of blood T cells in healthy people across ages. This clonotype has a handful of counts. A second PCR, run for about 6 to 12 cycles, used a sample-barcoded 5' primer plus a J-beta primer mix. Each cDNA molecule was tagged by a template-switch adaptor that had 12 random nucleotides. TCRdb re-called the 5' RACE reads with MiXCR, one entry per CDR3 protein. The sample carries approximately 800,000 distinct CDR3 sequences, about 62% recorded once. V trimming: 6 bases; J trimming: 7 bases; junction bases outside the gene matches: 9. This CDR3 is built from 14 residues. Germline V lookup: CDR1 SGHTA, CDR2 FQGNSA. The study recruited healthy Caucasian donors from Russia who were aged about 6 to 100. Each donor gave 9 to 10 milliliters of peripheral blood.

The chain uses TRBV7-2 and TRBJ2-1; TRBD1 agrees at 7 bases. This receptor was obtained from a man aged 25-45 years in good health. Sequenced material: blood. CDR3 residues: CASSTPGQWNEQFF. CDR3 bases: TGTGCCAGCAGTACTCCGGGACAGTGGAATGAGCAGTTCTTC.